This T cell receptor (beta chain) derives from a study of metastatic and nonmetastatic thyroid tumors. The entire patient cohort was treatment-naive prior to thyroid surgery. This clone has a count of ten or more. TCRdb used MiXCR to call clones anew from the PCR reads. The table records about 30,000 clones, roughly 25% of them present only once. V lost 8 bases and J 2 bases, leaving 13 bases between the germline ends. Per the germline V gene, CDR1 is MNHNS and CDR2 is SASEGT. The CDR3 length is 14 residues. The chain recombines TRBV6-1 with TRBJ1-5; D possibly corresponds to TRBD1 (6 bases). The clonotype comes from a female donor with papillary thyroid cancer or a benign thyroid nodule (not recorded which). Some clones in this sample may be carry-over from other donors' samples. Sequenced: blood. CDR3 DNA: TGTGCCAGCTCCGGGGGCAATGGCAATCAGCCCCAGCATTTT. This gives the protein CASSGGNGNQPQHF.